This T cell receptor beta chain was observed in a study of T cell repertoires in cytomegalovirus infection. The overall study: Used in the study were CMV epitopes, some recently identified and HLA-C-restricted, others well-studied and HLA-B-restricted. Public TCR beta signatures indicated both CMV infection and matching HLA type.

The V and J ends lost 4 bases and 5 bases respectively, with 17 bases between them. Germline CDR1 is SGHVS and CDR2 is FQNEAQ. CDR3 length equals 16 residues. Remarks on this clonotype: Its antigen is as yet unknown.

TCRdb analysed the reads with MiXCR anew, one entry per CDR3 protein. The table shows hundreds of thousands of distinct CDR3 sequences, with approximately 29% occurring only once. The sequence came from a human donor in good health (CMV status not recorded). Some clones in this sample may be carry-over from other donors' samples. Sequencing used cultured CD8+ T cells from PBMCs, obtained from culture after CMV antigen stimulation. The genes are TRBV7-8 and TRBJ1-4; D may be TRBD1 (5 bases). The CDR3 protein is CASSSAGRGENEKLFF. The CDR3 DNA reads as TGTGCCAGCAGCTCCGCCGGGAGGGGCGAGAATGAAAAACTGTTTTTT. Supplemented by reference TRBV7-8 and TRBJ1-4, the full variable domain reads GAGVSQSPRYKVAKRGQDVALRCDPISGHVSLFWYQQALGQGPEFLTYFQNEAQLDKSGLPSDRFFAERPEGSVSTLKIQRTQQEDSAVYLCASSSAGRGENEKLFFGSGTQLSVL.